This record concerns one TCR beta chain sequence. This clone is a singleton in its sample. It lacks a known antigen. Qualities for individual bases were not recorded, and no much larger clone is one base off. V loses 4 bases, J loses 6 bases, and the germline ends lie 13 bases apart. Via the germline V gene, CDR1 is SGHDN and CDR2 FVKESK. Including cysteine and phenylalanine, the CDR3 has 14 amino acids. This entry keeps only the CDR3 DNA: 42 bases, framed from base 1. For each enrolled patient, mismatch repair deficiency was established using either polymerase chain reaction or immunohistochemistry. TCR sequencing was performed for a few patients who responded to pembrolizumab therapy. The phase II trial prospectively evaluated PD-1 blockade with pembrolizumab in advanced mismatch repair-deficient cancers, independent of tissue of origin. Peripheral blood T cell samples were collected serially, before PD-1 blockade began and at several time points afterward. Blood sampling times were expressed in weeks after the first pembrolizumab dose.

This sample was taken from a study of PD-1 blockade in mismatch repair-deficient tumors (dated by TCRdb to about 2017). For context, the study as a whole: Between late 2013 and September 2016, the trial enrolled 86 consecutive patients with about twelve mismatch repair-deficient cancer types, every one of whom had been previously treated and was progressing. Tumor-associated T cell clones were tracked in the peripheral blood of patients responding to PD-1 blockade by deep sequencing of TCR CDR3 regions.

Overall study outcomes, separate from this receptor: Rapid expansion after pembrolizumab followed by contraction, generally before radiologic responses, was shown by tumor-resident clones, which were often undetectable in blood before treatment.

Libraries were constructed by the immunoSEQ multiplex PCR assay. This immuneACCESS table, as held by TCRdb, lists in-frame sequences with V and J called but not all clones. Of the missing ones, under half trace to an unresolved V gene in checked studies; the others have no known cause. The sample table contains approximately 80,000 clones; only one count was recorded for 80% to 90% of them. 5% to 7% of the sample belongs to the ten largest clones. The sample in question was peripheral blood, obtained 44 weeks after starting pembrolizumab. The receptor chain draws on TRBV14 and TRBJ1-3; TRBD1 is a possible D gene, resting on 5 matching bases. The clonotype originates from an adult with mismatch repair-deficient cancer. For the CDR3, the sequence is CASSRRGAVNTIYF. The DNA sequence is given as TGTGCCAGCAGCCGCCGAGGGGCAGTAAACACCATATATTTT. Joined to the reference TRBV14 and TRBJ1-3 proteins, this CDR3 gives the full variable domain: EAGVTQFPSHSVIEKGQTVTLRCDPISGHDNLYWYRRVMGKEIKFLLHFVKESKQDESGMPNNRFLAERTGGTYSTLKVQPAELEDSGVYFCASSRRGAVNTIYFGEGSWLTVV.